One and the same sample provided the 22 T cell receptor beta chains below, sequenced in a study of T cells after yellow fever vaccination. TCRdb re-derived calls from the 5' RACE reads in MiXCR, one entry per CDR3 protein. The sample holds nearly 350,000 distinct CDR3 sequences; about 7.8% are singletons and the top ten take 17%. Sequenced here: PBMCs, sampled about 49 days after the first yellow fever vaccination. The receptor set was obtained from a young man who received the YFV17D yellow fever vaccine.

This clonotype turned up a few times. This chain links TRBV20-1 with TRBJ1-5, with D possibly matching TRBD1 (6 bases). The CDR3 has 13 amino acids. V lost 6 bases and J 5 bases, leaving 14 bases between the germline ends. Germline assignment: CDR1 DFQATT and CDR2 SNEGSKA (reference sequence). The CDR3 reads CSALQGLDQPQHF. CDR3 sequence (DNA): TGCAGTGCGCTTCAGGGGCTCGATCAGCCCCAGCATTTT.

The table lists this clonotype with many counts. The rearrangement uses TRBV6-2 or TRBV6-3 and TRBJ2-3, with D perhaps TRBD1 or TRBD2 (5 bases each). Germline lookup yields CDR1 MNHEY and CDR2 SVGEGT. There are 13 residues in the CDR3. V dropped 6 bases and J dropped 12 bases, with 19 bases sitting between them. The CDR3 reads CASRPTGTEKQYF. DNA for the CDR3: TGTGCCAGCAGACCTACCGGGACCGAGAAACAGTATTTT.

This clonotype turned up a few times. The chain uses TRBV9 and TRBJ1-2; perhaps TRBD1 as D (6 bases). Trimming pared 0 bases from V and 1 base from J, leaving 13 bases between. Looked up from germline, CDR1 is SGDLS and CDR2 is YYNGEE. The CDR3 has 16 residues. CDR3: CASSVGVTGINYGYTF. CDR3 nucleotides: TGTGCCAGCAGCGTAGGGGTAACAGGGATTAACTATGGCTACACCTTC.

This clonotype was seen many times. CDR3 region: CASSLQATEAFF. The CDR3 DNA sequence: TGTGCCAGCAGCTTACAGGCCACTGAAGCTTTCTTT. This chain joins TRBV7-9 and TRBJ1-1; D gene unclear. V was cut by 2 bases and J by 4 bases, with 5 bases left in between. Germline-derived CDR1 and CDR2 are SEHNR and FQNEAQ (reference sequence). This CDR3 spans 12 amino acids. Combining the CDR3 with reference TRBV7-9 and TRBJ1-1 gives the whole variable domain DTGVSQNPRHKITKRGQNVTFRCDPISEHNRLYWYRQTLGQGPEFLTYFQNEAQLEKSRLLSDRFSAERPKGSFSTLEIQRTEQGDSAMYLCASSLQATEAFFGQGTRLTVV.

This clonotype has more than one count but fewer than ten. The rearrangement links TRBV4-3 to TRBJ2-1; perhaps TRBD2 as D (5 bases). There are 15 residues in the CDR3. V gave up 0 bases and J gave up 6 bases, with 12 bases separating them. Per germline, CDR1 LGHNA and CDR2 YSLEER. For the CDR3, the DNA is TGCGCCAGCAGCCAAGATCGGAACGGGATCAATGAGCAGTTCTTC. It codes for CASSQDRNGINEQFF.

This clonotype was recorded many times. The chain carries TRBV5-5 and TRBJ1-1; D ambiguous. This CDR3 comprises 12 residues. With 0 bases removed from V and 6 bases from J, the gap between germline ends came to 6 bases. Per the germline V gene, CDR1 is SGHKS and CDR2 is YYEKEE (reference sequence). This CDR3 reads CASSLEKAEAFF. The CDR3 nucleotides are TGTGCCAGCAGCTTGGAGAAGGCTGAAGCTTTCTTT.

This clonotype was picked up a small number of times. The rearrangement links TRBV4-1 to TRBJ1-4; the D is unclear. V was pared by 0 bases and J by 10 bases, with 15 bases between. There are 15 residues in the CDR3. The germline gives CDR1 MGHRA, CDR2 YSYEKL. The CDR3 sequence is CASSQEGRLGLKLFF. CDR3 DNA: TGCGCCAGCAGCCAAGAGGGCCGACTGGGGTTAAAACTGTTTTTT.

There are a few counts of this clonotype. The V gene is TRBV5-1, the J gene TRBJ2-5, with TRBD1 identical over 9 bases. In germline, CDR1 is SGHRS, CDR2 YFSETQ. The CDR3 loop spans 15 amino acids. Trimming at V came to 4 bases and at J to 5 bases, leaving 9 bases not matched to a gene. CDR3 sequence reads: CASSPLTGGLETQYF. The DNA of the CDR3 is TGCGCCAGCAGCCCCCTGACAGGGGGGTTGGAGACCCAGTACTTC.

The chain uses TRBV7-8 and TRBJ2-3; D not resolved. V was shortened by 0 bases and J by 7 bases, with 11 bases between the two germline ends. Germline V gives CDR1 SGHVS, CDR2 FQNEAQ. The CDR3 has 14 residues. The CDR3 here is CASSLASDTHTQYF. Here the CDR3 DNA reads TGTGCCAGCAGCTTAGCGTCGGATACCCATACGCAGTATTTT.

CDR3 coding DNA: TGTGCCACGAGTGCAGCGGGGGCGTCCAATGAGCAGTTCTTC. As protein: CATSAAGASNEQFF. The chain carries TRBV15 and TRBJ2-1; 8 nucleotides agree with TRBD2. Germline V gene lookup returns CDR1 LNHNV and CDR2 YYDKDF (reference sequence). V was pared by 9 bases and J by 6 bases, with 10 bases of the junction left unmatched. This CDR3 is built from 14 residues.

There are many counts of this clonotype. The rearrangement links TRBV27 to TRBJ2-5, with D possibly being TRBD1 (6 bases). The CDR3 covers 12 residues. CDR1 MNHEY and CDR2 SMNVEV come from the germline V gene (reference sequence). Between the trimmed V and J ends, which lost 6 bases and 4 bases, there was a span of 9 bases. The CDR3 bases are TGTGCCAGCAGCTCCAGGGGAGAGACCCAGTACTTC. Its translation is CASSSRGETQYF.

The CDR3 is CSVNQPYEQYV. The CDR3 DNA follows: TGCAGTGTCAACCAGCCCTACGAGCAGTACGTC. The chain links TRBV20-1 to TRBJ2-7; D remains ambiguous. The CDR3 is 11 amino acids. The ends were cut back, 7 bases at V and 2 bases at J, with 9 bases in the middle. Germline V lookup: CDR1 DFQATT, CDR2 SNEGSKA (reference sequence).

CDR3 sequence (DNA): TGTGCCAGCTCACAGAACAATGAGCAGTTCTTC. Translation: CASSQNNEQFF. V is TRBV18 and J is TRBJ2-1, with D uncertain. The CDR3 has 11 residues. Germline V gene data show CDR1 as KGHSH and CDR2 as LQKENI. Between the trimmed V and J ends, which lost 4 bases and 5 bases, there was a span of 3 bases.

Ten or more counts support this clonotype. V usage is TRBV29-1 and J usage is TRBJ1-5; 9 nucleotides agree with TRBD1. The germline V gene has CDR1 SQVTM and CDR2 ANQGSEA. V lost 7 bases and J lost 5; bases outside the gene matches: 6. The CDR3 runs 13 residues. Written as DNA, the CDR3 is TGCAGCGCTGGACAGGGGCAGGATCAGCCCCAGCATTTT. Translation: CSAGQGQDQPQHF.

V and J are TRBV6-1 and TRBJ2-7, with D possibly being TRBD1 (5 bases). V lost 7 bases and J lost 2, with 15 bases in between. Germline values: CDR1 MNHNS, CDR2 SASEGT. This CDR3 has 14 residues. The CDR3 loop is CASTDSDRAYEQYF. The CDR3 nucleotides are TGTGCCAGCACCGATTCCGACAGAGCCTACGAGCAGTACTTC.

This chain connects TRBV3-1 to TRBJ2-1; 9 bases map to TRBD1. The CDR3 is 16 residues long. In germline, CDR1 is LGHDT, CDR2 YNNKEL (reference sequence). The trim removed 6 bases at V and 0 bases at J, leaving 6 bases unmatched. The CDR3 bases are TGTGCCAGCAGGGGACAGGGTCTAAGCTCCTACAATGAGCAGTTCTTC. This gives the protein CASRGQGLSSYNEQFF.

The V and J genes are TRBV5-6 and TRBJ2-3; D unclear. The CDR3 totals 13 residues. The V gene lost 4 bases and the J gene lost 2 bases, with 8 bases spanning the gap. The germline CDR1 and CDR2 sequences are SGHDT and YYEEEE. The chain's CDR3 is CASSATATDTQYF. The CDR3 DNA is TGTGCCAGCAGCGCCACGGCCACAGATACGCAGTATTTT.

CDR3 residues: CASSQWDRAHEQFF. DNA for the CDR3: TGTGCCAGCTCACAGTGGGACAGGGCCCATGAGCAGTTCTTC. The J gene is TRBJ2-1, the V gene TRBV18, with 9 nucleotides matching TRBD1. The CDR3 runs to 14 residues. V lost 4 bases, J lost 8 bases, and 6 bases stayed unmatched. Germline assignment: CDR1 KGHSH and CDR2 LQKENI.

The CDR3 is CASTYGGGNSPLHF. CDR3 DNA: TGTGCCAGTACATACGGGGGGGGAAATTCACCCCTCCACTTT. The chain links TRBV7-2 to TRBJ1-6; D may be TRBD1 (5 bases). This CDR3 spans 14 amino acids. CDR1 and CDR2 from the germline V gene are SGHTA and FQGNSA. V was shortened by 9 bases and J by 7 bases, with 16 bases between the two germline ends.

The chain employs TRBV23-1 and TRBJ2-2, with TRBD1 matching 8 bases. TRBV23-1 is designated an ORF whose function remains uncertain. The CDR3 spans 14 residues. After removal of 8 bases from V and 5 bases from J, the junction contained 7 bases not matched to a gene. The CDR3 DNA follows: TGCGCCAGCGGACCAGGGGGCGCGACCGGGGAGCTGTTTTTT. Protein product: CASGPGGATGELFF.

Many counts were recorded for this clonotype. This sequence joins TRBV4-3 and TRBJ2-3; 10 positions agree with TRBD2. The germline V gene has CDR1 LGHNA and CDR2 YSLEER. The CDR3 consists of 15 residues. The J segment lost 8 bases and the V segment lost 2 bases, leaving 7 bases of the junction unmatched. CDR3 in DNA: TGCGCCAGCAGCCAACCTAGCGGGGGTCGGGTTACGCAGTATTTT. As protein: CASSQPSGGRVTQYF.

This clonotype was observed at least ten times. This chain joins TRBV24-1 and TRBJ2-3, with 7 bases identical to TRBD2. V trimming: 4 bases; J trimming: 5 bases; junction bases outside the gene matches: 8. The germline CDR1 and CDR2 sequences are KGHDR and SFDVKD. This CDR3 is 15 amino acids long. The DNA for the CDR3 is TGTGCCACCAGTGACACGCGGGGGTACGGAGATACGCAGTATTTT. It translates to CATSDTRGYGDTQYF.